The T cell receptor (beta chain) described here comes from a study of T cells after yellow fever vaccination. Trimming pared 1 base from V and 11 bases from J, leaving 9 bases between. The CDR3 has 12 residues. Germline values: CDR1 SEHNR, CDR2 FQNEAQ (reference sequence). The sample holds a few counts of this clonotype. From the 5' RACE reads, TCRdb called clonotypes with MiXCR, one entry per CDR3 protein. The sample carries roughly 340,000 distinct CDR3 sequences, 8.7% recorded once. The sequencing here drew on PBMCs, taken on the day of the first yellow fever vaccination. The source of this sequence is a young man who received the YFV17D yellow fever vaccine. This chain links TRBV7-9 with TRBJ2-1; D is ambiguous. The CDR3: CASSLVAFKQFF. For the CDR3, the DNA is TGTGCCAGCAGCTTAGTGGCTTTCAAGCAGTTCTTC.